A selection of T cell receptor beta chains follows, all from one sample in a study of OX40 agonist ivuxolimab in advanced cancers. The method was immunoSEQ multiplex PCR; TCRdb's version includes in-frame clones alone and lacks a portion of them. The sample lists approximately 37,000 clones, 65% to 80% seen once, with around 21% in the top ten. Source: CD4+ or CD8+ T cells sorted from blood, taken in a trial of the OX40 agonist ivuxolimab. The receptor set was obtained from an adult with an advanced solid tumor such as melanoma, head and neck, liver or kidney cancer. CDR3s include the opening cysteine and the closing phenylalanine or tryptophan. The order of the fields is V gene, D gene, J gene, clone size, CDR3 protein, CDR3 DNA. The D gene is left open where the match is weak. Size is stated for part of the rows, as once, few or many counts, or as a class when the clone is expanded.

v_call: TRBV29-1
d_call: .
j_call: TRBJ2-2
clone_size: once
cdr3_aa: CSVEGDVPTGELFF
cdr3_nt: TGCAGCGTTGAAGGTGACGTACCCACCGGGGAGCTGTTTTTT

v_call: TRBV2
d_call: .
j_call: TRBJ1-6
clone_size: .
cdr3_aa: CASSEGLARNNSPLHF
cdr3_nt: TGTGCCAGCAGTGAAGGGCTGGCCAGGAATAATTCACCCCTCCACTTT

v_call: TRBV11-2
d_call: .
j_call: TRBJ2-3
clone_size: .
cdr3_aa: CASSLVHRDTQYF
cdr3_nt: TGTGCCAGCAGCTTAGTCCACAGGGATACGCAGTATTTT

v_call: TRBV18
d_call: TRBD1
j_call: TRBJ1-6
clone_size: .
cdr3_aa: CASSPPDRGLGSPLHF
cdr3_nt: TGTGCCAGCTCACCACCTGACAGGGGTTTGGGTTCACCCCTCCACTTT

v_call: TRBV11-1
d_call: TRBD1
j_call: TRBJ1-5
clone_size: few
cdr3_aa: CASSLGTESNQPQHF
cdr3_nt: TGTGCCAGCAGCCTAGGGACAGAGAGCAATCAGCCCCAGCATTTT

v_call: TRBV6-5
d_call: .
j_call: TRBJ1-6
clone_size: .
cdr3_aa: CASSYGGTINSPLHF
cdr3_nt: TGTGCCAGCAGTTATGGGGGGACAATTAATTCACCCCTCCACTTT

v_call: TRBV19
d_call: .
j_call: TRBJ1-4
clone_size: .
cdr3_aa: CASRRAGTTNEKLFF
cdr3_nt: TGTGCCAGCCGACGGGCGGGAACAACTAATGAAAAACTGTTTTTT

v_call: TRBV5-4
d_call: .
j_call: TRBJ1-6
clone_size: once
cdr3_aa: CASSVQGSYNSPLHF
cdr3_nt: TGTGCCAGCAGCGTGCAGGGATCTTATAATTCACCCCTCCACTTT

v_call: TRBV6-1
d_call: .
j_call: TRBJ1-2
clone_size: .
cdr3_aa: CASRDGAGGYTF
cdr3_nt: TGTGCCAGCAGGGATGGGGCTGGGGGCTACACCTTC

v_call: TRBV28
d_call: .
j_call: TRBJ1-3
clone_size: .
cdr3_aa: CASTSSGNTIYF
cdr3_nt: TGTGCCAGCACCAGCTCTGGAAACACCATATATTTT

v_call: TRBV10-2
d_call: .
j_call: TRBJ1-3
clone_size: few
cdr3_aa: CASSESKSGNTIYF
cdr3_nt: TGCGCCAGCAGTGAGTCGAAGTCTGGAAACACCATATATTTT

v_call: TRBV5-1
d_call: TRBD1
j_call: TRBJ1-4
clone_size: .
cdr3_aa: CASSLGGTEMRKLFF
cdr3_nt: TGCGCCAGCAGCTTGGGTGGGACAGAGATGAGAAAACTGTTTTTT

v_call: TRBV5-6
d_call: TRBD1
j_call: TRBJ2-6
clone_size: few
cdr3_aa: CASLRGDRGSGANVLTF
cdr3_nt: TGTGCCAGTTTAAGAGGGGACAGAGGCTCTGGGGCCAACGTCCTGACTTTC

v_call: TRBV5-1
d_call: .
j_call: TRBJ1-2
clone_size: once
cdr3_aa: CASSPDSPYGYTF
cdr3_nt: TGCGCCAGCAGCCCCGACAGTCCCTATGGCTACACCTTC

v_call: TRBV27
d_call: TRBD1
j_call: TRBJ2-4
clone_size: few
cdr3_aa: CASSFFRDRENIQYF
cdr3_nt: TGTGCCAGCAGTTTCTTCCGGGACAGGGAAAACATTCAGTACTTC

v_call: TRBV7-9
d_call: .
j_call: TRBJ1-1
clone_size: .
cdr3_aa: CASSLGGANTEAFF
cdr3_nt: TGTGCCAGCAGCTTAGGGGGTGCGAACACTGAAGCTTTCTTT

v_call: TRBV28
d_call: .
j_call: TRBJ1-2
clone_size: .
cdr3_aa: CASSSYVFSGYTF
cdr3_nt: TGTGCCAGCAGTTCCTACGTATTCTCTGGCTACACCTTC

v_call: TRBV19
d_call: .
j_call: TRBJ1-2
clone_size: .
cdr3_aa: CASSMQQVYGYTF
cdr3_nt: TGTGCCAGTAGTATGCAACAAGTCTATGGCTACACCTTC

v_call: TRBV19
d_call: .
j_call: TRBJ1-1
clone_size: .
cdr3_aa: CASSISGLGASFTEAFF
cdr3_nt: TGTGCCAGTAGTATTTCAGGTTTGGGGGCGTCGTTTACTGAAGCTTTCTTT

v_call: TRBV9
d_call: .
j_call: TRBJ2-5
clone_size: .
cdr3_aa: CASSQGAGPETQYF
cdr3_nt: TGTGCCAGCAGCCAAGGGGCAGGACCCGAGACCCAGTACTTC

v_call: TRBV5-1
d_call: TRBD1
j_call: TRBJ1-5
clone_size: few
cdr3_aa: CASSLGTASSNQPQHF
cdr3_nt: TGCGCCAGCAGCCTCGGGACAGCCAGCTCCAATCAGCCCCAGCATTTT

v_call: TRBV6-6
d_call: .
j_call: TRBJ1-1
clone_size: .
cdr3_aa: CASSYSRTGNTEAFF
cdr3_nt: TGTGCCAGCAGTTACTCGAGGACGGGGAACACTGAAGCTTTCTTT

v_call: TRBV27
d_call: .
j_call: TRBJ2-5
clone_size: .
cdr3_aa: CASNSASAPQETQYF
cdr3_nt: TGTGCCAGCAATTCCGCTAGCGCCCCCCAAGAGACCCAGTACTTC

v_call: TRBV7-3
d_call: TRBD1
j_call: TRBJ2-2
clone_size: .
cdr3_aa: CASSLPGTGGRGELFF
cdr3_nt: TGTGCCAGCAGCTTACCCGGGACAGGGGGTCGGGGGGAGCTGTTTTTT

v_call: TRBV28
d_call: .
j_call: TRBJ2-6
clone_size: .
cdr3_aa: CASSFGGSGANVLTF
cdr3_nt: TGTGCCAGCAGTTTTGGGGGCTCTGGGGCCAACGTCCTGACTTTC

v_call: TRBV7-9
d_call: .
j_call: TRBJ1-1
clone_size: .
cdr3_aa: CASSLASQATEAFF
cdr3_nt: TGTGCCAGCAGCTTAGCGAGTCAGGCCACTGAAGCTTTCTTT

v_call: TRBV2
d_call: .
j_call: TRBJ1-1
clone_size: .
cdr3_aa: CASSMFPEAFF
cdr3_nt: TGTGCCAGCAGTATGTTTCCTGAAGCTTTCTTT

v_call: TRBV19
d_call: .
j_call: TRBJ1-5
clone_size: .
cdr3_aa: CASSMSARNSNQPQHF
cdr3_nt: TGTGCCAGTAGTATGTCGGCGCGGAATAGCAATCAGCCCCAGCATTTT

v_call: TRBV19
d_call: TRBD2
j_call: TRBJ2-5
clone_size: .
cdr3_aa: CASSIVGLAGQETQYF
cdr3_nt: TGTGCCAGTAGTATAGTGGGACTAGCGGGACAAGAGACCCAGTACTTC

v_call: TRBV7-2
d_call: TRBD2
j_call: TRBJ2-1
clone_size: .
cdr3_aa: CASSLALRGGHEQFF
cdr3_nt: TGTGCCAGCAGCTTAGCCTTGCGGGGGGGACATGAGCAGTTCTTC

v_call: TRBV7-2
d_call: .
j_call: TRBJ2-7
clone_size: .
cdr3_aa: CASSPRRTMGEQYF
cdr3_nt: TGTGCCAGCAGCCCACGGCGCACTATGGGCGAGCAGTACTTC

v_call: TRBV10-3
d_call: .
j_call: TRBJ1-4
clone_size: .
cdr3_aa: CAISESGTGIEKLFF
cdr3_nt: TGTGCCATCAGTGAGTCAGGCACCGGAATTGAAAAACTGTTTTTT

v_call: TRBV5-1
d_call: TRBD2
j_call: TRBJ2-1
clone_size: .
cdr3_aa: CASSLVQGGNEQFF
cdr3_nt: TGCGCCAGCAGCTTGGTCCAGGGAGGGAATGAGCAGTTCTTC

v_call: TRBV7-9
d_call: TRBD1
j_call: TRBJ1-5
clone_size: .
cdr3_aa: CASSPDRGGGPQHF
cdr3_nt: TGTGCCAGCAGCCCGGACAGGGGCGGAGGCCCCCAGCATTTT

v_call: TRBV7-2
d_call: TRBD2
j_call: TRBJ2-5
clone_size: .
cdr3_aa: CASSSGLARTQYF
cdr3_nt: TGTGCCAGCAGCTCGGGACTAGCAAGGACCCAGTACTTC

v_call: TRBV18
d_call: TRBD1
j_call: TRBJ1-1
clone_size: few
cdr3_aa: CASSGDREPNTEAFF
cdr3_nt: TGTGCCAGCTCAGGGGACAGGGAACCGAACACTGAAGCTTTCTTT

v_call: TRBV10-3
d_call: .
j_call: TRBJ2-3
clone_size: .
cdr3_aa: CASSGNTDTQYF
cdr3_nt: TGTGCCTCATCAGGAAACACAGATACGCAGTATTTT

v_call: TRBV5-1
d_call: .
j_call: TRBJ1-2
clone_size: .
cdr3_aa: CASSLAAGGNTYGYTF
cdr3_nt: TGCGCCAGCAGCTTGGCCGCTGGTGGGAACACCTATGGCTACACCTTC

v_call: TRBV7-6
d_call: .
j_call: TRBJ2-1
clone_size: .
cdr3_aa: CASSTLHNEQFF
cdr3_nt: TGTGCCAGCAGCACCCTACACAATGAGCAGTTCTTC

v_call: TRBV7-9
d_call: .
j_call: TRBJ2-3
clone_size: few
cdr3_aa: CASSPRGPDTQYF
cdr3_nt: TGTGCCAGCAGCCCCCGGGGACCAGATACGCAGTATTTT

v_call: TRBV7-2
d_call: .
j_call: TRBJ1-2
clone_size: few
cdr3_aa: CASSFALRGGYTF
cdr3_nt: TGTGCCAGCAGCTTTGCCTTAAGGGGAGGCTACACCTTC

v_call: TRBV5-5
d_call: .
j_call: TRBJ2-2
clone_size: .
cdr3_aa: CASSRGQNTGELFF
cdr3_nt: TGTGCCAGCAGCCGGGGACAGAACACCGGGGAGCTGTTTTTT

v_call: TRBV20-1
d_call: .
j_call: TRBJ2-7
clone_size: .
cdr3_aa: CSARENYEQYF
cdr3_nt: TGCAGTGCTAGAGAGAACTACGAGCAGTACTTC

v_call: TRBV10-3
d_call: TRBD1
j_call: TRBJ2-7
clone_size: .
cdr3_aa: CAISEPGQGWDEQYF
cdr3_nt: TGTGCCATCAGTGAACCGGGACAGGGTTGGGACGAGCAGTACTTC

v_call: TRBV5-8
d_call: TRBD1
j_call: TRBJ2-1
clone_size: few
cdr3_aa: CASSLGGQPYNEQFF
cdr3_nt: TGTGCCAGCAGCTTGGGGGGACAGCCTTACAATGAGCAGTTCTTC

v_call: TRBV7-9
d_call: TRBD1
j_call: TRBJ2-2
clone_size: .
cdr3_aa: CASSPRTGLNTGELFF
cdr3_nt: TGTGCCAGCAGCCCCCGGACAGGATTGAACACCGGGGAGCTGTTTTTT

v_call: TRBV29-1
d_call: .
j_call: TRBJ2-1
clone_size: once
cdr3_aa: CSVYNNEQFF
cdr3_nt: TGCAGCGTTTACAACAATGAGCAGTTCTTC

v_call: TRBV27
d_call: TRBD1
j_call: TRBJ1-6
clone_size: .
cdr3_aa: CASRVQGVDSPLHF
cdr3_nt: TGTGCCAGCAGGGTCCAGGGGGTCGATTCACCCCTCCACTTT

v_call: TRBV4-3
d_call: .
j_call: TRBJ2-5
clone_size: .
cdr3_aa: CANGETQYF
cdr3_nt: TGCGCCAACGGAGAGACCCAGTACTTC

v_call: TRBV11-2
d_call: TRBD2
j_call: TRBJ2-7
clone_size: .
cdr3_aa: CASSLTGRGLYEQYF
cdr3_nt: TGTGCCAGCAGCCTAACCGGGAGGGGATTGTACGAGCAGTACTTC

v_call: TRBV5-1
d_call: TRBD1
j_call: TRBJ1-1
clone_size: .
cdr3_aa: CASSMGQGWMNTEAFF
cdr3_nt: TGCGCCAGCAGCATGGGACAGGGGTGGATGAACACTGAAGCTTTCTTT

v_call: TRBV6-6
d_call: TRBD1
j_call: TRBJ1-2
clone_size: .
cdr3_aa: CAVADRLGYTF
cdr3_nt: TGTGCTGTGGCGGACAGGCTCGGCTACACCTTC

v_call: TRBV2
d_call: TRBD2
j_call: TRBJ2-3
clone_size: .
cdr3_aa: CASSGLAGGNPSTDTQYF
cdr3_nt: TGTGCCAGCAGCGGACTAGCGGGGGGAAATCCTAGCACAGATACGCAGTATTTT

v_call: TRBV18
d_call: TRBD1
j_call: TRBJ1-5
clone_size: .
cdr3_aa: CASSLRGQGDQPQHF
cdr3_nt: TGTGCCAGCTCCCTCCGTGGACAGGGTGATCAGCCCCAGCATTTT

v_call: TRBV9
d_call: .
j_call: TRBJ2-7
clone_size: medium-sized
cdr3_aa: CASSVGFLGYEQYF
cdr3_nt: TGTGCCAGCAGCGTAGGATTTCTGGGCTACGAGCAGTACTTC